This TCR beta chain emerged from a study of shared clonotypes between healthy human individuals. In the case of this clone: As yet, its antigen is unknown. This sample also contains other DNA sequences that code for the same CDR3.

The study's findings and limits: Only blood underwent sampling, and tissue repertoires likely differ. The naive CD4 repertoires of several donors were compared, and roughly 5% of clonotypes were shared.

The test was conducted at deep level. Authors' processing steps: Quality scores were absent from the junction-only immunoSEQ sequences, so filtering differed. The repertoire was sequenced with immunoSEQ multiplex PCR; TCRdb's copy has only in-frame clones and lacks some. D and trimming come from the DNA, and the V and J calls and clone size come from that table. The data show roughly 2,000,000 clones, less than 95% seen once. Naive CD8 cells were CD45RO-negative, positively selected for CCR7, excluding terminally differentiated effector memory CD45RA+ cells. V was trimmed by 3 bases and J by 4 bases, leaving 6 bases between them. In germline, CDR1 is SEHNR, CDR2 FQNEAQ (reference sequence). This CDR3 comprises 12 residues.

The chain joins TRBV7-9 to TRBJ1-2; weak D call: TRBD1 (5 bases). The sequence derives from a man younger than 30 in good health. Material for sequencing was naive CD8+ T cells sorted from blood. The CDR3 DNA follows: TGTGCCAGCAGCTTGGGGACCTATGGCTACACCTTC. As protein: CASSLGTYGYTF.